This T cell receptor beta chain was found in a study of cytomegalovirus exposure and HLA in healthy donors. The PCR had 60 Vbeta and 13 Jbeta primers. Assay: immunoSEQ multiplex PCR; the TCRdb copy retains only in-frame clones and omits some. Of around 150,000 clones in the sample, around 68% were seen once. The sequencing sample was made of PBMCs. The sequence came from a young man in good health and CMV-seropositive.

In nucleotides, the CDR3 is TGCGCCAGCAGCTTGGACCCTAGGGGATTGAACACCGGGGAGCTGTTTTTT. Translation gives CASSLDPRGLNTGELFF. The V call is TRBV5-1, the J call TRBJ2-2; the D gene is possibly TRBD1 (5 bases). Germline lookup yields CDR1 SGHRS and CDR2 YFSETQ. This CDR3 region has 17 residues. V lost 0 bases, J lost 1 base, and 13 bases lay in between.